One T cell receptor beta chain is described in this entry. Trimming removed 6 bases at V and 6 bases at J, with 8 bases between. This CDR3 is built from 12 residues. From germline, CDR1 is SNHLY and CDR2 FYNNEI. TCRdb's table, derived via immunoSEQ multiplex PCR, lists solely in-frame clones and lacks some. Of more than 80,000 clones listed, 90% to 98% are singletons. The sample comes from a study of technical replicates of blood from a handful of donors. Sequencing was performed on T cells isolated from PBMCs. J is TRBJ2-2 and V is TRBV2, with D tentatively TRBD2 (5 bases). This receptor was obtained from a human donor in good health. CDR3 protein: CASRPSPGELFF. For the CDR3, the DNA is TGTGCCAGCAGGCCTAGCCCCGGGGAGCTGTTTTTT.